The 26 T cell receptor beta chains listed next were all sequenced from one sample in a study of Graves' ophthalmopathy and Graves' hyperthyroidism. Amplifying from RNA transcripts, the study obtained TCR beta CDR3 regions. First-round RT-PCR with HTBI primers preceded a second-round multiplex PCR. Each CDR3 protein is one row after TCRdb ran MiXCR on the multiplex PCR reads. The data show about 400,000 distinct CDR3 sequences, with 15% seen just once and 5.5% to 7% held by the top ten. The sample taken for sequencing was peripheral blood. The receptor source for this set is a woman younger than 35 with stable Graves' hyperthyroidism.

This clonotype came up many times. Written as DNA, the CDR3 is TGTGCCAGTACCTTGGGGGGACAGGGGGGTTATGGCTACACCTTC. Translation gives CASTLGGQGGYGYTF. This chain links TRBV19 with TRBJ1-2, with 11 bases identical to TRBD1. V lost 7 bases to trimming and J lost 5 bases; unmatched junction nucleotides: 9. Germline-derived CDR1 and CDR2 are LNHDA and SQIVND (reference sequence). The CDR3 covers 15 residues.

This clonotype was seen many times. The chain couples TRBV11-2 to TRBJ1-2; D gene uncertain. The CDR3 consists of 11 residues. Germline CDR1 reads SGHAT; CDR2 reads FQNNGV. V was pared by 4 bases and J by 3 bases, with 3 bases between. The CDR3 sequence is CASSSHYGYTF. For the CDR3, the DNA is TGTGCCAGCAGCTCCCACTATGGCTACACCTTC.

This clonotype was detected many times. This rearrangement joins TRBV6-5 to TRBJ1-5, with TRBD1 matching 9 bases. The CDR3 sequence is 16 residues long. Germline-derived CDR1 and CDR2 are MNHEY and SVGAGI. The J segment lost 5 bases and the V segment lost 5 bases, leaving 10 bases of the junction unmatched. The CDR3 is CASSPSDRGRDQPQHF. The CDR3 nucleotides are TGTGCCAGCAGTCCTTCGGACAGGGGCAGAGATCAGCCCCAGCATTTT.

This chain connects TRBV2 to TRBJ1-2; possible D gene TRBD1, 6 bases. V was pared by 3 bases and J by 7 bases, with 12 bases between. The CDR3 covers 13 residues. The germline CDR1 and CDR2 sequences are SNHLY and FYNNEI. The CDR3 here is CASSDGVRGGYTF. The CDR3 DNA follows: TGTGCCAGCAGTGATGGAGTCAGGGGTGGCTACACCTTC.

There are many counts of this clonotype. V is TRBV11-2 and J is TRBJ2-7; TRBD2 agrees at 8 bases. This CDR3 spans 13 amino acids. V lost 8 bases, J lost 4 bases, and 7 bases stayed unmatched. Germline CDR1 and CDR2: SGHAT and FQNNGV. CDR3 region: CASAAGDWYEQYF. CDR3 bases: TGTGCCAGCGCAGCGGGGGATTGGTACGAGCAGTACTTC.

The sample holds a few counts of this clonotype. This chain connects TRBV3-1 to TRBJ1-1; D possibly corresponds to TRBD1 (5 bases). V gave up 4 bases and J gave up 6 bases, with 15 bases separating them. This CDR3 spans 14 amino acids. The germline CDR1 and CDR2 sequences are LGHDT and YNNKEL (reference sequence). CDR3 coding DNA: TGTGCCAGCAGCCCTCAGGGAGCCAAGGCTGAAGCTTTCTTT. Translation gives CASSPQGAKAEAFF.

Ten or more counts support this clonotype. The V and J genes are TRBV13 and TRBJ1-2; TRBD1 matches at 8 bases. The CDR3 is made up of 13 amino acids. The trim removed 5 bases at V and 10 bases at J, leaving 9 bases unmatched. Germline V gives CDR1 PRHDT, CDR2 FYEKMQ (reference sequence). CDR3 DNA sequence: TGTGCCAGCAGCGCCCAGGGGGCCCTCTCCTACACCTTC. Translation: CASSAQGALSYTF.

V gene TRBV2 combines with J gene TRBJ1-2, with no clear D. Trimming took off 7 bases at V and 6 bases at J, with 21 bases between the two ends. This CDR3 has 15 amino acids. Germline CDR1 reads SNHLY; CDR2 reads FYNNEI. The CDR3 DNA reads TGTGCCAGCACTAGAGACCGCCAGATCTCAGATGGCTACACCTTC. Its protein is CASTRDRQISDGYTF.

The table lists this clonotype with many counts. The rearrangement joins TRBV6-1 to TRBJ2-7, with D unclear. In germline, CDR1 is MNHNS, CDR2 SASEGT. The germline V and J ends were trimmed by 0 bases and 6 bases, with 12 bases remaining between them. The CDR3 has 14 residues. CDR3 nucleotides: TGTGCCAGCAGTGAAGCGGGCTCCACGGGCGAGCAGTACTTC. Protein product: CASSEAGSTGEQYF.

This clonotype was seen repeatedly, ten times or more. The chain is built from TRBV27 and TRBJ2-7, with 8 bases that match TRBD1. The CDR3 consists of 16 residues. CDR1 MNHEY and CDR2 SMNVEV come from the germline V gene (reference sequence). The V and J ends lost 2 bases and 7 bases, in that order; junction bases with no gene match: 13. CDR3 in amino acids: CASSLEAYRGMEEQYF. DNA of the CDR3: TGTGCCAGCAGTTTAGAGGCCTACAGGGGGATGGAAGAGCAGTACTTC.

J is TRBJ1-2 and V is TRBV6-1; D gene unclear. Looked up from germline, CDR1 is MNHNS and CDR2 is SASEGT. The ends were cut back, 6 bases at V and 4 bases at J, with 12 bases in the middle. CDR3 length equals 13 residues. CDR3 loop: CASRRTLAYGYTF. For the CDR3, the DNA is TGTGCCAGCAGGCGGACTCTGGCCTATGGCTACACCTTC.

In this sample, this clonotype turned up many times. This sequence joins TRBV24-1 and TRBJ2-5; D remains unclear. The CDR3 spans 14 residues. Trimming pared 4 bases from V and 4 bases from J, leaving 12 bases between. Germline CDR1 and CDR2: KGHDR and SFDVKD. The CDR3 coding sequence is TGTGCCACCAGTGACGAGGCTCAGGTAGAGACCCAGTACTTC. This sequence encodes CATSDEAQVETQYF.

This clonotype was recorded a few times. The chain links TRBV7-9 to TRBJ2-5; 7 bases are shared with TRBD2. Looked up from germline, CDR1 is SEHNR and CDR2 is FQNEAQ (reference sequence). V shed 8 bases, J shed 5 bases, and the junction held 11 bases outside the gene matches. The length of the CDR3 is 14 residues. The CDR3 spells CASALPPGGETQYF. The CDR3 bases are TGTGCCAGCGCCCTACCCCCGGGAGGTGAGACCCAGTACTTC.

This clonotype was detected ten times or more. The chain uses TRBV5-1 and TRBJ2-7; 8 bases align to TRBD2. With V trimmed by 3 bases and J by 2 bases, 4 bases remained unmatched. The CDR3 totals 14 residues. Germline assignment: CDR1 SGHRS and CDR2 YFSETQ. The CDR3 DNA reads TGCGCCAGCAGCTCGGAGCGGGGGACCTACGAGCAGTACTTC. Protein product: CASSSERGTYEQYF.

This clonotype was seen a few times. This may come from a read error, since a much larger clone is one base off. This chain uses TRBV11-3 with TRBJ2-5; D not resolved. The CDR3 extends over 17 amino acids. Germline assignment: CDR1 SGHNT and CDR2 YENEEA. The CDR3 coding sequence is TGTGCCAGCAGCTTGGACCCGTACAAGGCCAACAAAGAGGCCCAGTACTTC. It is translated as CASSLDPYKANKEAQYF.

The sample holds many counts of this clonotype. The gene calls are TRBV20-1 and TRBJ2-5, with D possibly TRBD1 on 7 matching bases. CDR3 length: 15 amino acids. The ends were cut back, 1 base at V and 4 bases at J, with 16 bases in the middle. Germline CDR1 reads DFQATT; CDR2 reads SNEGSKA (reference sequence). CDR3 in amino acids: CSARVAGGSRETQYF. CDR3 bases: TGCAGTGCTAGAGTAGCAGGGGGGTCTCGAGAGACCCAGTACTTC.

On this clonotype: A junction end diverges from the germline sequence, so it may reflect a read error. This CDR3 reads CASTPHGTAWGYAF. Written as DNA, the CDR3 is TGTGCCAGCACCCCCCACGGGACCGCGTGGGGCTACGCCTTC. This chain uses TRBV12-3 or TRBV12-4 with TRBJ1-2; the D gene is possibly TRBD1 (5 bases). There are 14 residues in the CDR3.

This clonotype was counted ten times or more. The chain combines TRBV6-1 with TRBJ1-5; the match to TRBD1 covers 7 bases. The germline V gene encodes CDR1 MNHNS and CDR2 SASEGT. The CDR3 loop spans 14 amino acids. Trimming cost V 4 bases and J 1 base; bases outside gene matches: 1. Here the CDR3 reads CASSGQGSNQPQHF. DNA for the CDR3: TGTGCCAGCAGTGGACAGGGCAGCAATCAGCCCCAGCATTTT.

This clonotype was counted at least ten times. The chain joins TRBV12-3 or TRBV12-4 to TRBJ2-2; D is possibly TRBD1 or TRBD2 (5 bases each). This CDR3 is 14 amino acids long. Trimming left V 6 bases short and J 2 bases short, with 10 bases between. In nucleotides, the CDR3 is TGTGCCAGCAGGGGGACGATTAACACCGGGGAGCTGTTTTTT. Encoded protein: CASRGTINTGELFF.

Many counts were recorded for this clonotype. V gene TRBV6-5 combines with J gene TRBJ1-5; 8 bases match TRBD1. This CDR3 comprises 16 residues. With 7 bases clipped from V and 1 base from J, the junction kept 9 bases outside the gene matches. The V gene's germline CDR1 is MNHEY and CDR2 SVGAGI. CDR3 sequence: CASKGQGLLSNQPQHF. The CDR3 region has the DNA TGTGCCAGCAAAGGACAGGGTCTTCTCAGCAATCAGCCCCAGCATTTT.

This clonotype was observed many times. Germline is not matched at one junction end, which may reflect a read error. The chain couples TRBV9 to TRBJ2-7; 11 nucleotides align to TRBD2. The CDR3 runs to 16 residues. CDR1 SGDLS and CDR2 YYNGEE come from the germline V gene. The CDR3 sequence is CASSVGSGGASNEQYF. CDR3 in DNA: TGTGCCAGCAGCGTAGGTAGCGGGGGGGCCTCCAACGAGCAGTACTTC. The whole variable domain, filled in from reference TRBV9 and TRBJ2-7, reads DSGVTQTPKHLITATGQRVTLRCSPRSGDLSVYWYQQSLDQGLQFLIQYYNGEERAKGNILERFSAQQFPDLHSELNLSSLELGDSALYFCASSVGSGGASNEQYFGPGTRLTVT.

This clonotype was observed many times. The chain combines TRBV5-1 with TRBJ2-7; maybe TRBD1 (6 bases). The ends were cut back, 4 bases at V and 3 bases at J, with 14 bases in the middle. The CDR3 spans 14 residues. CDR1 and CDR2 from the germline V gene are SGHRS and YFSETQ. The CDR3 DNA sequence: TGCGCCAGCAGCCTCACAGGGACCGTCTACGAGCAGTACTTC. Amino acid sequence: CASSLTGTVYEQYF. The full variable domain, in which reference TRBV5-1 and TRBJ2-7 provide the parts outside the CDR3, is KAGVTQTPRYLIKTRGQQVTLSCSPISGHRSVSWYQQTPGQGLQFLFEYFSETQRNKGNFPGRFSGRQFSNSRSEMNVSTLELGDSALYLCASSLTGTVYEQYFGPGTRLTVT.

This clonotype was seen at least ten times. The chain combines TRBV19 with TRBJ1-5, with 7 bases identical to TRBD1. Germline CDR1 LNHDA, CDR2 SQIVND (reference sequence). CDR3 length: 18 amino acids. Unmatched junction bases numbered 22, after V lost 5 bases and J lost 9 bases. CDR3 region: CASSGTGDPFAPGWPQHF. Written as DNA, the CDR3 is TGTGCCAGTAGTGGAACAGGGGACCCGTTTGCACCGGGGTGGCCCCAGCATTTT.

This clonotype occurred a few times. This chain's CDR3 is CASSQYGGEQYF. In DNA form, the CDR3 reads TGTGCCAGCAGCCAATACGGCGGCGAGCAGTACTTC. The rearrangement links TRBV13 to TRBJ2-7; D is unclear. This CDR3 region has 12 residues. Germline V gives CDR1 PRHDT, CDR2 FYEKMQ (reference sequence). The V end lost 5 bases, the J end lost 6 bases, and 11 bases lay between the germline ends.

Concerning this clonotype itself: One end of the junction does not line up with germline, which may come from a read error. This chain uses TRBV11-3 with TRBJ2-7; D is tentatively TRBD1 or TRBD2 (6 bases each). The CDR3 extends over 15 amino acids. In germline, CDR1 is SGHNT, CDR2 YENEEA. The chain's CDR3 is CASSLEGVSSYDQYF. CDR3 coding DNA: TGTGCCAGCAGCTTGGAGGGGGTGAGCTCCTACGATCAGTACTTC.

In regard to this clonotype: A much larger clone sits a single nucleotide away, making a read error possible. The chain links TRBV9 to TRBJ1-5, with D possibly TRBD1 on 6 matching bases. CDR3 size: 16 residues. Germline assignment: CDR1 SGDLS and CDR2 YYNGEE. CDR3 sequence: CASSVGPTGSNRPQHF. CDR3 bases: TGTGCCAGCAGCGTAGGGCCAACAGGGAGCAATCGGCCCCAGCATTTT.